This paragraph reports one TCR beta chain. Its antigen is unidentified. There were healthy Caucasian individuals from Russia, aged about 6 to 100, serving as donors. A second 7 to 11 cycle PCR used barcoded and J-beta primers. In TCRdb, the 5' RACE reads were re-called with MiXCR into one record per CDR3 protein. This table has about 1.8 million distinct CDR3 sequences, roughly 50% appearing once. These data are taken from a study of blood T cells in healthy people across ages. Overall study context: For every two T cells, template switching captured about one barcoded beta molecule.

Germline CDR1 and CDR2: KGHDR and SFDVKD. The V end lost 7 bases, the J end lost 1 base, and 12 bases lay between the germline ends. The CDR3 loop spans 14 amino acids. Regarding the study as a whole: Changes in expanded clonotypes were possibly confounded, as the CMV status of donors was unknown.

Sequencing input: blood. The gene calls are TRBV24-1 and TRBJ1-1, with TRBD1 as a possible D gene (6 bases). The receptor was derived from a woman between 35 and 50 years old in good health. The CDR3 DNA sequence: TGTGCCACCAGAACAGGGACATCGAACACTGAAGCTTTCTTT. This sequence encodes CATRTGTSNTEAFF.